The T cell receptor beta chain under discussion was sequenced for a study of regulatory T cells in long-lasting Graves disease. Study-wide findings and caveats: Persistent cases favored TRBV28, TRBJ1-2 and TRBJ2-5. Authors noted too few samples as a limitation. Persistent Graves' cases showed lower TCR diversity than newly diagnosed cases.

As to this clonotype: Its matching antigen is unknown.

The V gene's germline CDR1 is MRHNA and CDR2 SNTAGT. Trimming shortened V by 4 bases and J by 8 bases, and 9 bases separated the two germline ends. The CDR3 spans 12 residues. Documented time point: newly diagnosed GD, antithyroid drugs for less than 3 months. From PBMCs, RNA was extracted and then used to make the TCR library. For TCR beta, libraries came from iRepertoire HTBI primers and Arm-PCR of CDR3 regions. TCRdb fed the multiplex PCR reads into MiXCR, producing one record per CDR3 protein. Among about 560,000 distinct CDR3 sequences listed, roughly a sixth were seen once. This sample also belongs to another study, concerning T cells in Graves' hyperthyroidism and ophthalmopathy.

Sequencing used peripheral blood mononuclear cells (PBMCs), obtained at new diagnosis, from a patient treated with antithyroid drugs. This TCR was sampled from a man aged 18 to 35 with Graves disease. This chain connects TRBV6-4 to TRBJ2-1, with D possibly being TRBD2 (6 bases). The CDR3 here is CASSAGAHEQFF. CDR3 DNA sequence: TGTGCCAGCAGTGCGGGAGCACATGAGCAGTTCTTC.